These T cell receptor beta chains were read from a single sample in a study of PD-L1 blockade in urothelial cancer. Data came from immunoSEQ multiplex PCR; TCRdb stores just in-frame clones and leaves some out. The table lists 40,000 to 45,000 clones, approximately 90% of them singletons. Sequencing used PBMCs, obtained around atezolizumab (anti-PD-L1) treatment. These receptors all stem from a woman aged 55-75 years with urothelial cancer. Both conserved end residues are part of each CDR3. D genes are given only for firm matches.

CDR3 length: 13; D gene: NA; V gene: TRBV10-3; CDR3 protein: CAISGQLPDEQYF
CDR3 length: 13; D gene: TRBD1; V gene: TRBV27; CDR3 protein: CASSGQDYNEQFF
CDR3 length: 16; D gene: NA; V gene: TRBV9; CDR3 protein: CASSVDPGGGNEKLFF
CDR3 length: 12; D gene: TRBD1; V gene: TRBV2; CDR3 protein: CASSRQGHEQFF
CDR3 length: 15; D gene: TRBD1; V gene: TRBV19; CDR3 protein: CASSIVGQVYNEQFF
CDR3 length: 11; D gene: NA; V gene: TRBV20-1; CDR3 protein: CSAHGGEKLFF
CDR3 length: 15; D gene: NA; V gene: TRBV28; CDR3 protein: CASRSDDRPTGELFF
CDR3 length: 14; D gene: TRBD2; V gene: TRBV6-6; CDR3 protein: CASSYGSGSGEQFF
CDR3 length: 13; D gene: NA; V gene: TRBV4-1; CDR3 protein: CASSQGRDYEQYF
CDR3 length: 16; D gene: NA; V gene: TRBV6-5; CDR3 protein: CASSYSSAGINTEAFF
CDR3 length: 17; D gene: TRBD2; V gene: TRBV4-3; CDR3 protein: CASSQYRPSGASYEQYF
CDR3 length: 17; D gene: NA; V gene: TRBV21-1; CDR3 protein: CASRGTGGTSVCNEQFF
CDR3 length: 11; D gene: TRBD2; V gene: TRBV6-5; CDR3 protein: CASSLGTSQYF
CDR3 length: 17; D gene: TRBD2; V gene: TRBV19; CDR3 protein: CASSIDGGGAYTGELFF
CDR3 length: 18; D gene: TRBD1; V gene: TRBV4-2; CDR3 protein: CASSQDRLGTENTGELFF
CDR3 length: 16; D gene: NA; V gene: TRBV4-3; CDR3 protein: CASSQAHYRDPGELFF
CDR3 length: 13; D gene: NA; V gene: TRBV27; CDR3 protein: CASSLPGIGRQYF
CDR3 length: 18; D gene: TRBD2; V gene: TRBV5-1; CDR3 protein: CASSLGPPRAGGPNEQFF
CDR3 length: 14; D gene: NA; V gene: TRBV6-5; CDR3 protein: CASSPQGYGYGYTF
CDR3 length: 18; D gene: TRBD2; V gene: TRBV7-3; CDR3 protein: CASSPGPGLAGGQNEQFF
CDR3 length: 13; D gene: NA; V gene: TRBV19; CDR3 protein: CASTQTDNQPQHF
CDR3 length: 15; D gene: NA; V gene: TRBV14; CDR3 protein: CASSQDTVGDSPLHF
CDR3 length: 15; D gene: TRBD1; V gene: TRBV15; CDR3 protein: CATSRDQGAGQPQHF
CDR3 length: 11; D gene: NA; V gene: TRBV6-6; CDR3 protein: CASSRQGGQYF
CDR3 length: 12; D gene: NA; V gene: TRBV5-4; CDR3 protein: CASSRGTGELFF
CDR3 length: 15; D gene: TRBD2; V gene: TRBV7-6; CDR3 protein: CASSLGLAGVEEQFF
CDR3 length: 15; D gene: NA; V gene: TRBV5-6; CDR3 protein: CASSPPHTSTDTQYF
CDR3 length: 22; D gene: NA; V gene: TRBV21-1; CDR3 protein: CASSGKGRQGSYKKYSNQPQHF
CDR3 length: 15; D gene: NA; V gene: TRBV18; CDR3 protein: CASSPFQDSDQPQHF